These 6 T cell receptor beta chains came from one sample sequenced in a study of control samples from healthy donors and cancer patients. Profiled with immunoSEQ multiplex PCR; TCRdb holds only in-frame clones, not every one. This sample has nearly 200,000 clones, with roughly nine tenths found just once. Source material: blood. Source of these receptors: a man aged 30-40 years in good health.

The genes are TRBV7-7 and TRBJ1-1, with TRBD1 as a possible D gene (6 bases). The CDR3 length is 18 residues. V dropped 4 bases and J dropped 0 bases, with 21 bases sitting between them. The germline gives CDR1 SSHAT, CDR2 FNYEAQ (reference sequence). Here the CDR3 DNA reads TGTGCCAGCAGCTCCAGGCCCTTAGGGCAGGGGCTGAACACTGAAGCTTTCTTT. Protein sequence: CASSSRPLGQGLNTEAFF.

The J gene is TRBJ1-3, the V gene TRBV14, with a tentative D call TRBD1 (5 bases). The germline CDR1 and CDR2 sequences are SGHDN and FVKESK. This CDR3 is 18 amino acids long. V lost 4 bases and J lost 0, with 19 bases in between. The CDR3 DNA follows: TGTGCCAGCAGCCGATCCCGGGCACAGGCCCTCTCTGGAAACACCATATATTTT. Protein: CASSRSRAQALSGNTIYF.

The sample holds a few counts of this clone. This chain connects TRBV7-2 to TRBJ2-7; no clear D gene. The V end was cut by 2 bases, the J end by 2 bases, with 10 bases between. CDR1 is SGHTA and CDR2 is FQGNSA in the germline V gene. This CDR3 spans 14 amino acids. Here the CDR3 reads CASSLKQETYEQYF. CDR3 sequence (DNA): TGTGCCAGCAGCTTAAAGCAGGAGACCTACGAGCAGTACTTC. The full variable domain, its missing parts supplied by reference TRBV7-2 and TRBJ2-7, is GAGVSQSPSNKVTEKGKDVELRCDPISGHTALYWYRQSLGQGLEFLIYFQGNSAPDKSGLPSDRFSAERTGGSVSTLTIQRTQQEDSAVYLCASSLKQETYEQYFGPGTRLTVT.

For the CDR3, the DNA is TGTGCCTGGACTCGGACAGGGAAGGGCTATGGCTACACCTTC. This sequence encodes CAWTRTGKGYGYTF. This chain connects TRBV30 to TRBJ1-2; the match to TRBD1 covers 8 bases. The V gene's germline CDR1 is GTSNPN and CDR2 SVGIG (reference sequence). V gave up 4 bases and J gave up 4 bases; unmatched junction bases: 8. This CDR3 region has 14 residues. The whole variable domain, remainder taken from reference TRBV30 and TRBJ1-2, is SQTIHQWPATLVQPVGSPLSLECTVEGTSNPNLYWYRQAAGRGLQLLFYSVGIGQISSEVPQNLSASRPQDRQFILSSKKLLLSDSGFYLCAWTRTGKGYGYTFGSGTRLTVV.

The chain carries TRBV3-1 (or the pseudogene TRBV3-2) and TRBJ1-3; D unresolved. The CDR3 has 16 residues. Germline CDR1 reads LGHDT; CDR2 reads YNNKEL (reference sequence). With 1 base removed from V and 0 bases from J, the gap between germline ends came to 10 bases. CDR3 coding DNA: TGTGCCAGCAGCCAAGTCCACTCTAACTCTGGAAACACCATATATTTT. The encoded protein is CASSQVHSNSGNTIYF.

V is TRBV19 and J is TRBJ2-3, with D maybe TRBD2 (7 bases). The V gene lost 8 bases and the J gene lost 0 bases, with 15 bases spanning the gap. The CDR3 consists of 15 residues. Per germline, CDR1 LNHDA and CDR2 SQIVND (reference sequence). Here the CDR3 DNA reads TGTGCCAGTGGGTTGGGGGGGCGAAGCACAGATACGCAGTATTTT. It codes for CASGLGGRSTDTQYF.